The following is a TCR beta chain sequence with its context. Germline V CDR1 and CDR2: SQVTM, ANQGSEA. V was pared by 0 bases and J by 4 bases, with 7 bases of the junction left unmatched. There are 16 residues in the CDR3. Method: immunoSEQ multiplex PCR; TCRdb's copy keeps in-frame clones and lacks some. Of about 94,000 clones detected, 90% to 95% appear once; the ten largest clones hold 0.3%. The data are from a study of siplizumab effects on memory and regulatory T cells. The receptor was isolated from a human donor in good health. This chain joins TRBV29-1 and TRBJ2-1; 9 bases agree with TRBD2. The material sequenced was non-Treg CD4+ T cells sorted from blood. As DNA, the CDR3 is TGCAGCGTTGAAGAAATAAGCGGGGGGAATTACAATGAGCAGTTCTTC. Translating it yields CSVEEISGGNYNEQFF.